The 22 T cell receptor beta chains given below trace back to one sample, sequenced in a study of blood T cell repertoires in COVID-19. Some clones are missing from TCRdb's copy, which holds only in-frame ones; the method was immunoSEQ multiplex PCR. Among 200,000 to 250,000 clones listed, 80% to 90% were seen once. Sequences were obtained from PBMCs or T cells enriched from blood (not recorded which). These receptors all stem from a woman aged 45-59 years in a cohort exposed to, infected with or recovered from COVID-19 (not recorded which).

The J gene is TRBJ2-7, the V gene TRBV5-5; 10 nucleotides line up with TRBD1. V dropped 0 bases and J dropped 1; count of bases not matched to a gene: 4. The CDR3 runs 16 residues. CDR1 is SGHKS and CDR2 is YYEKEE in the germline V gene (reference sequence). CDR3 nucleotide sequence: TGTGCCAGCAGCTTGGAGGGACAGGGGTTATCCTACGAGCAGTACTTC. As protein: CASSLEGQGLSYEQYF. Filled out from reference TRBV5-5 and TRBJ2-7, the complete variable domain reads DAGVTQSPTHLIKTRGQQVTLRCSPISGHKSVSWYQQVLGQGPQFIFQYYEKEERGRGNFPDRFSARQFPNYSSELNVNALLLGDSALYLCASSLEGQGLSYEQYFGPGTRLTVT.

The gene calls are TRBV6-1 and TRBJ1-2; D may be TRBD1 (5 bases). The CDR3 is 15 amino acids. The V gene's germline CDR1 is MNHNS and CDR2 SASEGT. V lost 0 bases and J 5 bases, leaving 13 bases between the germline ends. DNA of the CDR3: TGTGCCAGCAGTGAAGCGCTTGGGCCAGGGTATGGCTACACCTTC. Protein: CASSEALGPGYGYTF.

The chain recombines TRBV14 with TRBJ2-2; D not resolved. The CDR3 consists of 15 residues. Looked up from germline, CDR1 is SGHDN and CDR2 is FVKESK. Trimming left V 1 base short and J 3 bases short, with 9 bases between. CDR3 sequence: CASSQARGYTGELFF. CDR3 in DNA: TGTGCCAGCAGCCAAGCTAGAGGTTACACCGGGGAGCTGTTTTTT.

The gene calls are TRBV13 and TRBJ2-7, with D unclear. The CDR3 has 13 amino acids. The V end lost 1 base, the J end lost 3 bases, and 7 bases lay between the germline ends. The germline V gene encodes CDR1 PRHDT and CDR2 FYEKMQ (reference sequence). The chain's CDR3 is CASSLDESYEQYF. The CDR3 region has the DNA TGTGCCAGCAGCTTAGACGAGAGCTACGAGCAGTACTTC.

This chain uses TRBV5-1 with TRBJ2-3, with D perhaps TRBD2 (5 bases). The CDR3 extends over 14 amino acids. Trimming left V 6 bases short and J 5 bases short, with 16 bases between. CDR1 SGHRS and CDR2 YFSETQ come from the germline V gene. CDR3 nucleotides: TGCGCCAGCAAGCTTAGCGAGGCACAAGATACGCAGTATTTT. Its translation is CASKLSEAQDTQYF.

The V gene is TRBV7-9, the J gene TRBJ2-1; 7 bases agree with TRBD1. The junction had 7 bases not matched to a gene; V was cut back by 2 bases and J by 6 bases. The CDR3 is 15 amino acids. CDR1 SEHNR and CDR2 FQNEAQ come from the germline V gene (reference sequence). The CDR3 sequence: CASSLSTGNVNEQFF. CDR3 nucleotide sequence: TGTGCCAGCAGCTTATCGACAGGGAACGTCAATGAGCAGTTCTTC.

V is TRBV7-3 and J is TRBJ2-3; no definite D call. Germline-derived CDR1 and CDR2 are SGHTA and FQGTGA. Trimming took off 4 bases at V and 0 bases at J, with 5 bases between the two ends. The CDR3 is made up of 13 amino acids. Here the CDR3 reads CASSSSSTDTQYF. In DNA, the CDR3 is TGTGCCAGCAGCTCGTCTAGCACAGATACGCAGTATTTT.

The gene calls are TRBV9 and TRBJ1-1; tentatively, D is TRBD1 (6 bases). The CDR3 spans 11 residues. V lost 4 bases to trimming and J lost 9 bases, with 10 bases between them. The germline V gene has CDR1 SGDLS and CDR2 YYNGEE. The CDR3, as DNA: TGTGCCAGCAGCACCGGGACAAAAGCTTTCTTT. Protein product: CASSTGTKAFF.

This chain joins TRBV9 and TRBJ1-3; D unresolved. V dropped 3 bases and J dropped 3 bases, with 7 bases sitting between them. CDR1 is SGDLS, CDR2 YYNGEE, per germline. This CDR3 has 13 amino acids. The CDR3 region is CASSGTGGNTIYF. The DNA of the CDR3 is TGTGCCAGCAGCGGCACGGGTGGAAACACCATATATTTT.

The rearrangement links TRBV7-2 to TRBJ2-5; no clear D gene. Germline V gene lookup returns CDR1 SGHTA and CDR2 FQGNSA. This CDR3 region has 14 residues. V lost 2 bases, J lost 1 base, and 8 bases lay in between. The CDR3 DNA sequence: TGTGCCAGCAGCTTAAGTCGCGGCCAAGAGACCCAGTACTTC. It encodes CASSLSRGQETQYF. The full variable domain, rest sourced from reference TRBV7-2 and TRBJ2-5, is GAGVSQSPSNKVTEKGKDVELRCDPISGHTALYWYRQSLGQGLEFLIYFQGNSAPDKSGLPSDRFSAERTGGSVSTLTIQRTQQEDSAVYLCASSLSRGQETQYFGPGTRLLVL.

This chain connects TRBV10-3 to TRBJ1-1, with TRBD1 matching over 7 bases. V gave up 6 bases and J gave up 1 base; unmatched junction bases: 5. Germline CDR1 and CDR2: ENHRY and SYGVKD. The CDR3 is made up of 14 amino acids. Here the CDR3 reads CAIRRDSTNTEAFF. In nucleotides, the CDR3 is TGTGCCATCAGGAGGGACAGCACGAACACTGAAGCTTTCTTT.

The V call is TRBV7-9, the J call TRBJ1-2, with TRBD1 identical over 8 bases. The germline V gene has CDR1 SEHNR and CDR2 FQNEAQ (reference sequence). There are 12 residues in the CDR3. The V and J ends lost 3 bases and 6 bases, in that order; junction bases with no gene match: 0. DNA for the CDR3: TGTGCCAGCAGCTTGACAGGGGATGGCTACACCTTC. It is translated as CASSLTGDGYTF. Looking up the rest from reference TRBV7-9 and TRBJ1-2 gives the full variable domain: DTGVSQNPRHKITKRGQNVTFRCDPISEHNRLYWYRQTLGQGPEFLTYFQNEAQLEKSRLLSDRFSAERPKGSFSTLEIQRTEQGDSAMYLCASSLTGDGYTFGSGTRLTVV.

The CDR3 protein is CASSQPGKLAGRTDTQYF. Written as DNA, the CDR3 is TGTGCCAGCAGCCAACCCGGGAAACTAGCGGGACGCACAGATACGCAGTATTTT. This chain connects TRBV7-9 to TRBJ2-3, with 10 nucleotides matching TRBD2. The trim removed 5 bases at V and 1 base at J, leaving 12 bases unmatched. From germline, CDR1 is SEHNR and CDR2 FQNEAQ (reference sequence). The length of the CDR3 is 18 residues.

The chain is built from TRBV7-2 and TRBJ1-4, with 8 bases fitting TRBD1. The V and J ends lost 2 bases and 11 bases, in that order; junction bases with no gene match: 1. This CDR3 is built from 12 residues. Germline CDR1 reads SGHTA; CDR2 reads FQGNSA. The CDR3 DNA sequence: TGTGCCAGCAGCTTATGGGACAGGAAACTGTTTTTT. The encoded protein is CASSLWDRKLFF.

The rearrangement joins TRBV4-3 to TRBJ2-2; the match to TRBD2 covers 12 bases. Germline V CDR1 and CDR2: LGHNA, YSLEER. This CDR3 comprises 16 residues. V lost 5 bases, J lost 4 bases, and 5 bases stayed unmatched. The CDR3 reads CASSFRLAGATGELFF. The CDR3 DNA reads as TGCGCCAGCAGCTTCCGACTAGCGGGGGCCACCGGGGAGCTGTTTTTT.

V and J are TRBV3-1 (or the pseudogene TRBV3-2) and TRBJ1-1; D not resolved. V lost 3 bases, J lost 7 bases, and 12 bases lay in between. The CDR3 runs to 13 residues. Germline lookup yields CDR1 LGHDT and CDR2 YNNKEL (reference sequence). The CDR3 sequence: CASSHRTGGEAFF. The CDR3 coding sequence is TGTGCCAGCAGCCACAGGACTGGAGGTGAAGCTTTCTTT.

The chain joins TRBV5-4 to TRBJ2-2; the match to TRBD1 covers 7 bases. The CDR3 covers 17 residues. V shed 4 bases, J shed 3 bases, and the junction held 12 bases outside the gene matches. Germline V gene data show CDR1 as SGHNT and CDR2 as YYREEE (reference sequence). CDR3: CASSPGRPGTDTGELFF. CDR3 nucleotide sequence: TGTGCCAGCAGCCCAGGACGACCCGGGACAGACACCGGGGAGCTGTTTTTT.

This chain uses TRBV30 with TRBJ2-1; 9 positions match TRBD2. CDR3 length: 13 amino acids. The V gene's germline CDR1 is GTSNPN and CDR2 SVGIG (reference sequence). The CDR3 sequence: CAAGGLYGNEQFF. The CDR3 DNA reads as TGTGCGGCGGGGGGGCTCTATGGCAATGAGCAGTTCTTC.

This chain links TRBV30 with TRBJ1-2, with D perhaps matching TRBD1 (5 bases). Germline CDR1 is GTSNPN and CDR2 is SVGIG (reference sequence). V was cut by 2 bases and J by 7 bases, with 14 bases left in between. The CDR3 spans 13 residues. The CDR3 is CAWSPETTAGYTF. DNA for the CDR3: TGTGCCTGGAGTCCTGAAACGACAGCTGGCTACACCTTC. Combining the CDR3 with reference TRBV30 and TRBJ1-2 gives the whole variable domain SQTIHQWPATLVQPVGSPLSLECTVEGTSNPNLYWYRQAAGRGLQLLFYSVGIGQISSEVPQNLSASRPQDRQFILSSKKLLLSDSGFYLCAWSPETTAGYTFGSGTRLTVV.

The CDR3 spells CSVDVSMNTEAFF. DNA for the CDR3: TGCAGCGTTGACGTGAGCATGAACACTGAAGCTTTCTTT. The chain recombines TRBV29-1 with TRBJ1-1; the D is unclear. Trimming removed 3 bases at V and 0 bases at J, with 8 bases between. Germline assignment: CDR1 SQVTM and CDR2 ANQGSEA. This CDR3 is built from 13 residues.

The V call is TRBV4-3, the J call TRBJ2-1; TRBD1 aligns across 9 bases. There are 17 residues in the CDR3. The germline V gene encodes CDR1 LGHNA and CDR2 YSLEER. The V and J ends lost 0 bases and 0 bases, in that order; junction bases with no gene match: 3. The CDR3 bases are TGCGCCAGCAGCCAAGACGCGACAGGGGGCTCCTACAATGAGCAGTTCTTC. It specifies CASSQDATGGSYNEQFF.

The chain uses TRBV19 and TRBJ1-1; D not resolved. The germline V gene has CDR1 LNHDA and CDR2 SQIVND (reference sequence). The V gene lost 4 bases and the J gene lost 2 bases, with 14 bases spanning the gap. The CDR3 contains 15 residues. In DNA, the CDR3 is TGTGCCAGTAGTACCCGGCCTCAGGTTAACACTGAAGCTTTCTTT. Translated, it gives CASSTRPQVNTEAFF.